Listed below are T cell receptor beta chains from one sample, sequenced in a study of shared clonotypes between healthy human individuals. Profiling relied on immunoSEQ multiplex PCR, and the TCRdb table lists in-frame clones only, not all of them. This table has about 600,000 clones, more than 95% appearing once. Sequencing was done on a sample of naive CD4+ T cells sorted from blood. These receptors were obtained from a woman younger than 45 in good health. CDR3s include the opening cysteine and the closing phenylalanine or tryptophan. A D gene is named only where the DNA matches it firmly. Some rows have no size entry. The others give once, few or many, or a class for an expanded clone.

D: NA
size: once
J: TRBJ1-2
V: TRBV5-6
DNA: TGTGCCAGCAGCCTGAACTATGGCTACACCTTC
CDR3: CASSLNYGYTF

D: NA
size: NA
J: TRBJ1-5
V: TRBV28
DNA: TGTGCCAGCAGTTTAAATTGGGAGCCCCAGCATTTT
CDR3: CASSLNWEPQHF

D: NA
size: NA
J: TRBJ2-7
V: TRBV7-2
DNA: TGTGCCAGCAGCGCCCCGGGACCTTCTTCCCCTTACGAGCAGTACTTC
CDR3: CASSAPGPSSPYEQYF

D: TRBD1
size: few
J: TRBJ1-1
V: TRBV27
DNA: TGTGCCAGCACTAGGGACAGGCGAAATACTGAAGCTTTCTTT
CDR3: CASTRDRRNTEAFF

D: TRBD1
size: once
J: TRBJ2-7
V: TRBV4-1
DNA: TGCGCCAGCAGCCAGGGCCTGAACAGGGGGCCCTCCTACGAGCAGTACTTC
CDR3: CASSQGLNRGPSYEQYF

D: TRBD2
size: NA
J: TRBJ2-3
V: TRBV6-6
DNA: TGTGCCAGCAGTTCCTTCGCGGGAGGCGGGGATACGCAGTATTTT
CDR3: CASSSFAGGGDTQYF

D: NA
size: NA
J: TRBJ2-1
V: TRBV28
DNA: TGTGCCAGCAGTCGTGGGACTGCCAATGAGCAGTTCTTC
CDR3: CASSRGTANEQFF

D: NA
size: once
J: TRBJ2-7
V: TRBV7-9
DNA: TGTGCCAGCAGCTTACAAGACCGGCCGCAGTACTTC
CDR3: CASSLQDRPQYF

D: TRBD2
size: NA
J: TRBJ2-1
V: TRBV7-6
DNA: TGTGCCAGCAGTCCTACTAGCGGGGCCTACAATGAGCAGTTCTTC
CDR3: CASSPTSGAYNEQFF

D: NA
size: NA
J: TRBJ2-7
V: TRBV13
DNA: TGTGCCAGCAGCCCAAGAGGGGGCGGGGCCTTCGAGCAGTACTTC
CDR3: CASSPRGGGAFEQYF

D: TRBD2
size: NA
J: TRBJ2-7
V: TRBV2
DNA: TGTGCCAGCAGTAGGTGGGGTGGCGGGAGAGGGAACGACTACGAGCAGTACTTC
CDR3: CASSRWGGGRGNDYEQYF

D: NA
size: NA
J: TRBJ2-7
V: TRBV6-1
DNA: TGTGCCAGCAGTGAAGAGTTTGGCAGGGGGGATCGCGAGCAGTACTTC
CDR3: CASSEEFGRGDREQYF

D: NA
size: few
J: TRBJ2-7
V: TRBV2
DNA: TGTGCCAGCAGTGAAGCGGGCCTCGTCGAGCAGTACTTC
CDR3: CASSEAGLVEQYF

D: TRBD1
size: NA
J: TRBJ1-2
V: TRBV2
DNA: TGTGCCAGCAGCGAAAACACAGGGGCCTATGGCTACACCTTC
CDR3: CASSENTGAYGYTF

D: NA
size: NA
J: TRBJ1-3
V: TRBV5-1
DNA: TGCGCCAGCAGCTTGGTAGGTGCTCCCGAGTCTGGAAACACCATATATTTT
CDR3: CASSLVGAPESGNTIYF

D: TRBD2
size: once
J: TRBJ2-3
V: TRBV29-1
DNA: TGCAGCGTTGAAGAGTTTAGCGGGAGCCTGAATACGCAGTATTTT
CDR3: CSVEEFSGSLNTQYF

D: TRBD2
size: NA
J: TRBJ2-7
V: TRBV6-1
DNA: TGTGCCAGCAGTGAATACACTAGCGGGAGGCCCTACGAGCAGTACTTC
CDR3: CASSEYTSGRPYEQYF

D: NA
size: NA
J: TRBJ2-1
V: TRBV25-1
DNA: TGTGCCAGCAGTGAATACAGGGGCGATGAGCAGTTCTTC
CDR3: CASSEYRGDEQFF

D: NA
size: NA
J: TRBJ2-1
V: TRBV2
DNA: TGTGCCAGCAGTGGGGGAACCTACAATGAGCAGTTCTTC
CDR3: CASSGGTYNEQFF

D: NA
size: NA
J: TRBJ1-6
V: TRBV23-1
DNA: TGCGCCAGCAGTCGTAGGGAAAGGGTGTATTCACCCCTCCACTTT
CDR3: CASSRRERVYSPLHF

D: NA
size: NA
J: TRBJ1-1
V: TRBV2
DNA: TGTGCCAGCAGTGTCAGGGCCATTACGAACACTGAAGCTTTCTTT
CDR3: CASSVRAITNTEAFF

D: NA
size: NA
J: TRBJ2-2
V: TRBV5-1
DNA: TGCGCCAGCGGCCCGGGGGCAGTCTTCACCGGGGAGCTGTTTTTT
CDR3: CASGPGAVFTGELFF

D: NA
size: NA
J: TRBJ1-1
V: TRBV27
DNA: TGTGCCAGCAGTACTTACCGGGACACCAGTGAAGCTTTCTTT
CDR3: CASSTYRDTSEAFF

D: NA
size: NA
J: TRBJ2-7
V: TRBV5-4
DNA: TGTGCCAGCAGCTTGGATCAGGGCGCGCAGTACTTC
CDR3: CASSLDQGAQYF

D: TRBD2
size: NA
J: TRBJ2-2
V: TRBV28
DNA: TGTGCCAGCTCCTTAGCGGGAGAACCCGGGGAGCTGTTTTTT
CDR3: CASSLAGEPGELFF

D: TRBD1
size: NA
J: TRBJ1-5
V: TRBV28
DNA: TGTGCCAGCCACCTTCCGACAGGGGGATCCCAGCCCCAGCATTTT
CDR3: CASHLPTGGSQPQHF

D: NA
size: NA
J: TRBJ2-1
V: TRBV7-3
DNA: TGTGCCAGCAGCCCCTCGTTGTTGCAGAATGAGCAGTTCTTC
CDR3: CASSPSLLQNEQFF

D: NA
size: NA
J: TRBJ1-2
V: TRBV2
DNA: TGTGCCAGCAAGCTTGGTGGCTACACCTTC
CDR3: CASKLGGYTF

D: NA
size: NA
J: TRBJ2-7
V: TRBV14
DNA: TGTGCCAGCAGCCAATCCCTAGGGCGTCGCGAGCAGTACTTC
CDR3: CASSQSLGRREQYF

D: NA
size: NA
J: TRBJ2-3
V: TRBV28
DNA: TGTGCCAGCAGTTGGCCCCTTACCTGGCGGGCTAACACAGATACGCAGTATTTT
CDR3: CASSWPLTWRANTDTQYF

D: NA
size: NA
J: TRBJ2-1
V: TRBV11-2
DNA: TGTGCCAGCAGGAGCCTGGGACTGAATGAGCAGTTCTTC
CDR3: CASRSLGLNEQFF

D: NA
size: NA
J: TRBJ2-2
V: TRBV7-9
DNA: TGTGCCAGCAGCTTAGTACGCTGGGGATCCGGGGAGCTGTTTTTT
CDR3: CASSLVRWGSGELFF